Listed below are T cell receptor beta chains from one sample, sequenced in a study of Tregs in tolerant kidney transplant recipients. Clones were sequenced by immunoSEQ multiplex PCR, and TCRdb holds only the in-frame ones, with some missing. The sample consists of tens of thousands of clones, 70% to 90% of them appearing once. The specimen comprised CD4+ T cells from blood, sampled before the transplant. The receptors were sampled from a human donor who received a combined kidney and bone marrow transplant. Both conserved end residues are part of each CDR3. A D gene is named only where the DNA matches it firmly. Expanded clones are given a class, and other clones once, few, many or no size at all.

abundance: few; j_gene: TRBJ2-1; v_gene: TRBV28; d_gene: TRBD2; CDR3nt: TGTGCCGGCTCAGCGGGAGGGTTCGGTGAGCAGTTCTTC; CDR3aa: CAGSAGGFGEQFF
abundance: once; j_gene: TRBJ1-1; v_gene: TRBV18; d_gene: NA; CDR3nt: TGTGCCAGCTCACCACCGGGCACGACGAACACTGAAGCTTTCTTT; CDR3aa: CASSPPGTTNTEAFF
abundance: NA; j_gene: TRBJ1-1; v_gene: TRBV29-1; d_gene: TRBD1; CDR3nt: TGCAGCGTTGAAGTCAACAGGGGCAACACTGAAGCTTTCTTT; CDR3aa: CSVEVNRGNTEAFF
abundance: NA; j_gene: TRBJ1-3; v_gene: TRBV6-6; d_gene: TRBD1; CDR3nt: TGTGCCAGCAGCCAACAGCAGGGGGCTGGTGGAAACACCATATATTTT; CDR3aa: CASSQQQGAGGNTIYF
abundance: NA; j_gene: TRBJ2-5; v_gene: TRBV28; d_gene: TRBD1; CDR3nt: TGTGCCAGCAGTCACGACAGGGCCCGACAGGGGACCCAGTACTTC; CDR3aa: CASSHDRARQGTQYF
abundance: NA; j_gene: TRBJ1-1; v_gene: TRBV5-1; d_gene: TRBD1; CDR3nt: TGCGCCAGCAGCTTGACCGGGACAGGGGGCACTGAAGCTTTCTTT; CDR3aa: CASSLTGTGGTEAFF
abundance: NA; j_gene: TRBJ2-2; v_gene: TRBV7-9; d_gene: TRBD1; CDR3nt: TGTGCCAGCAGTCCACGGACAGGGGCTAGCACCGGGGAGCTGTTTTTT; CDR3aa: CASSPRTGASTGELFF
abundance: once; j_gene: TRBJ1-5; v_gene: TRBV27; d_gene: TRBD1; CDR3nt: TGTGCCAGCACCCTCCCTTACCTCCGGGACAGGGTATCCCAGCCCCAGCATTTT; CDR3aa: CASTLPYLRDRVSQPQHF
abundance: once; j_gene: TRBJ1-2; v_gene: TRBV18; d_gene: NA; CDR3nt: TGTGCCAGCTCACCACTTGAATCGCCTTCTACTTATGGCTACACCTTC; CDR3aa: CASSPLESPSTYGYTF
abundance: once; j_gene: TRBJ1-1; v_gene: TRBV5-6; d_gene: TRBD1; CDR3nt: TGTGCCAGCAGCCAGGGGGGCTGGGGAGAGGATACTGAAGCTTTCTTT; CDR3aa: CASSQGGWGEDTEAFF
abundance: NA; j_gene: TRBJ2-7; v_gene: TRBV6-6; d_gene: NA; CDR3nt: TGTGCCAGCAGTTACCGCTACGAGCAGTACTTC; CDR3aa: CASSYRYEQYF
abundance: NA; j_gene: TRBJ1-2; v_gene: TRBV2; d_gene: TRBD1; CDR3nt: TGTGCCAGCAGCGGACAGGGTTTTAACTATGGCTACACCTTC; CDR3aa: CASSGQGFNYGYTF
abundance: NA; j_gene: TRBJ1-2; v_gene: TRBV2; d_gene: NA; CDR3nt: TGTGCCAGCAGTGCTGACAGGAATTACTATGGCTACACCTTC; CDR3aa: CASSADRNYYGYTF
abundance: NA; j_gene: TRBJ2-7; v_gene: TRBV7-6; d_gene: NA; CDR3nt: TGTGCCAGCAGCTTATCCGAGATGGACAGATATGCGGGCGAGCAGTACTTC; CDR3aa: CASSLSEMDRYAGEQYF
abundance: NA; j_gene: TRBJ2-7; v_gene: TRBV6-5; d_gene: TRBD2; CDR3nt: TGTGCCAGCAGTTACTCTGGGGGGGAATACTACGAGCAGTACTTC; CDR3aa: CASSYSGGEYYEQYF
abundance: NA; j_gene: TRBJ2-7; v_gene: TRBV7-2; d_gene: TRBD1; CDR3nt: TGTGCCAGCAGCTTCGGACAGGTATCCTACGAGCAGTACTTC; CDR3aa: CASSFGQVSYEQYF
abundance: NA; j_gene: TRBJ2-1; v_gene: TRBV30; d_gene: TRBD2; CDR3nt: TGTGCCTGCCCTGGGACTAGCGGGACAAATGAGCAGTTCTTC; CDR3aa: CACPGTSGTNEQFF
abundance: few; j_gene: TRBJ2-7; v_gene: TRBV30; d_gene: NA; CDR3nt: TGTGCCTGGAGTGTGGGTCGGCAGGCCCTCGAGCAGTACTTC; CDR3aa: CAWSVGRQALEQYF
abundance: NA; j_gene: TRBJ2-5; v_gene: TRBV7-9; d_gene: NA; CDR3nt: TGTGCCAGCAGCTTAGGGGATGACAGCAAAGAGACCCAGTACTTC; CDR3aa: CASSLGDDSKETQYF
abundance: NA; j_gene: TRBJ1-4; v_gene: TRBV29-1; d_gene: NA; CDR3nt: TGCAGCGTTGTTGTGTCCTACCGACAGGCGGGGGGAAAACTGTTTTTT; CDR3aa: CSVVVSYRQAGGKLFF
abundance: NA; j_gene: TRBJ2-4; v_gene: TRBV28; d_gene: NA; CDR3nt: TGTGCCAGCAGTTTAATTGGGTCAGGGGCAAACATTCAGTACTTC; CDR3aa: CASSLIGSGANIQYF
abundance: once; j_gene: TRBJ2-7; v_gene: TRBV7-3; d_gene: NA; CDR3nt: TGTGCCAGCAGCCCGACCGCCAGCGGTTATCCCTACGAGCAGTACTTC; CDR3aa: CASSPTASGYPYEQYF
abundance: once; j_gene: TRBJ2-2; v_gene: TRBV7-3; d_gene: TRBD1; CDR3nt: TGTGCCAGCAGCCAAAACCGGGACAGGGCCAACACCGGGGAGCTGTTTTTT; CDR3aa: CASSQNRDRANTGELFF
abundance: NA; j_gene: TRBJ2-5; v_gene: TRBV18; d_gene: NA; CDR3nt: TGTGCCAGCTCACCGGGCGAGACCCAGTACTTC; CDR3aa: CASSPGETQYF
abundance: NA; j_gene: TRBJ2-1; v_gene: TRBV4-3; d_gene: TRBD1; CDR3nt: TGCGCCAGCAAGGCAGGGGGTTTTGGTGAGCAGTTCTTC; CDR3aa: CASKAGGFGEQFF
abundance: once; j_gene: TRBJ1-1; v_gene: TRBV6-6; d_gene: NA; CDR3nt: TGTGCCAGCGCACGGGTCAACACTGAAGCTTTCTTT; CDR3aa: CASARVNTEAFF
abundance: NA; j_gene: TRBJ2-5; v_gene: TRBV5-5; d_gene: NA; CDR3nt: TGTGCCAGCAGCTTGGGTTCACAGGCCCAAGAGACCCAGTACTTC; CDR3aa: CASSLGSQAQETQYF